These 28 T cell receptor beta chains were all obtained from the same sample, sequenced in a study of glioma-infiltrating T cells. TCR alpha and beta CDR3 regions were amplified from RNA using iRepertoire nested multiplex PCR. One entry per CDR3 protein, called by TCRdb with MiXCR from the multiplex PCR reads. The data hold 150,000 to 200,000 distinct CDR3 sequences, with about 46% observed a single time. The material sequenced was glioma tissue, nonneoplastic brain tissue, or PBMCs (not recorded which). All receptors derive from a human donor with low-grade glioma or glioblastoma, undergoing nonglioma brain surgery, or in good health (not recorded which).

Comments on this clonotype: This may be a read error: a much more frequent sequence differs by one nucleotide. This chain links TRBV15 with TRBJ2-7; D not certain. CDR3 length equals 16 residues. CDR1 LNHNV and CDR2 YYDKDF come from the germline V gene (reference sequence). The CDR3 bases are TGTGCCACCAGAAGAGATTCACTCTTGAGCTCCTACGAGCAGTACTTC. Its protein product is CATRRDSLLSSYEQYF.

A note on this clonotype: One base away lies a much larger clone, so this may be a sequencing read error. The CDR3 reads CAGAGGTGASVLTF. Here the CDR3 DNA reads TGTGCCGGTGCAGGAGGCACTGGGGCCAGCGTCCTGACTTTC. This chain connects TRBV6-1 to TRBJ2-6, with D perhaps assigned TRBD1 or TRBD2 (5 bases each). Germline assignment: CDR1 MNHNS and CDR2 SASEGT. The CDR3 extends over 14 amino acids.

This clonotype was counted ten times or more. CDR3: CASSQAGGNTQYF. CDR3 DNA sequence: TGTGCCAGCAGCCAAGCGGGGGGGAATACGCAGTATTTT. The chain recombines TRBV14 with TRBJ2-3; TRBD2 matches 8 bases. The germline V gene encodes CDR1 SGHDN and CDR2 FVKESK. Trimming took 1 base from V and 7 from J; bases not matched to a gene: 1. The CDR3 is 13 residues long.

About this clonotype: A much bigger clone sits one base away, suggesting this may be a read error. This rearrangement joins TRBV2 to TRBJ1-5, with a possible D match to TRBD1 (5 bases). V lost 4 bases and J 7 bases, leaving 14 bases between the germline ends. The germline V gene encodes CDR1 SNHLY and CDR2 FYNNEI. The CDR3 covers 14 residues. The CDR3, as DNA: TGTGCCAGCAGTGGATTGGCAGGGCAGCAGCCCCAGCATTTT. Amino acids: CASSGLAGQQPQHF.

As to this clonotype: The conserved phenylalanine or tryptophan is not found at the CDR3 terminus, so this likely reflects a read error. The DNA of the CDR3 is TGTGCCAGTAGTATTACCGGGCTAGTGGATCAGCCCCAGCATCTT. It yields the protein CASSITGLVDQPQHL. V and J are TRBV19 and TRBJ1-5; D call uncertain. V was cut by 3 bases and J by 5 bases, with 14 bases left in between. Germline V CDR1 and CDR2: LNHDA, SQIVND (reference sequence). CDR3 size: 15 residues.

Details on this clonotype: This may stem from a read error, because a much larger clone lies one nucleotide away. This chain uses TRBV25-1 with TRBJ2-2, with D possibly being TRBD2 (6 bases). The CDR3 consists of 16 residues. Germline V gives CDR1 MGHDK, CDR2 SYGVNS. As DNA, the CDR3 is TGTGCCAGCAGTGACGTCAGGGCCACGAACACCGGGGGGCTGTTTTTT. It specifies CASSDVRATNTGGLFF.

The J gene is TRBJ2-7, the V gene TRBV29-1; 11 bases match TRBD2. CDR3 size: 13 residues. The junction had 5 bases not matched to a gene; V was cut back by 6 bases and J by 4 bases. CDR1 is SQVTM, CDR2 ANQGSEA, per germline. As DNA, the CDR3 is TGCAGCGTCGGTACTAGCGGGGGTTACGAGCAGTACTTC. Translating it yields CSVGTSGGYEQYF.

This clonotype was detected a few times. The chain uses TRBV19 and TRBJ1-1; no clear D. Germline assignment: CDR1 LNHDA and CDR2 SQIVND (reference sequence). CDR3 length: 13 residues. Between the trimmed V and J ends, which lost 3 bases and 1 base, there was a span of 6 bases. This chain's CDR3 is CASSISENTEAFF. The CDR3 DNA follows: TGTGCCAGTAGTATCTCCGAGAACACTGAAGCTTTCTTT.

A remark on this clonotype: An end of the junction does not agree with germline; a read error may underlie this. The gene calls are TRBV6-2 or TRBV6-3 and TRBJ2-1; D perhaps matches TRBD2 (5 bases). Germline CDR1 MNHEY, CDR2 SVGEGT. CDR3 size: 12 residues. CDR3 loop: CASSGLNNEQLF. Here the CDR3 DNA reads TGTGCCAGCAGCGGACTGAACAATGAGCAGTTATTC.

This clonotype was detected many times. CDR3 region: CASSPAIYNEQFF. CDR3 bases: TGTGCCAGCAGTCCGGCTATTTACAATGAGCAGTTCTTC. This rearrangement joins TRBV6-1 to TRBJ2-1; D is ambiguous. From germline, CDR1 is MNHNS and CDR2 SASEGT. The germline V and J ends were trimmed by 5 bases and 4 bases, with 9 bases remaining between them. The length of the CDR3 is 13 residues.

The count of this clonotype is one. The V gene is TRBV2, the J gene TRBJ2-7, with 9 positions matching TRBD2. Germline V CDR1 and CDR2: SNHLY, FYNNEI. The CDR3 is made up of 14 amino acids. V gave up 4 bases and J gave up 2 bases; unmatched junction bases: 3. The CDR3 coding sequence is TGTGCCAGCAGTGTCCCTAGCGGGACCTACGAGCAGTACTTC. As protein: CASSVPSGTYEQYF.

The sample holds a few counts of this clonotype. The chain is built from TRBV10-3 and TRBJ1-1, with D perhaps matching TRBD1 (6 bases). The V gene lost 3 bases and the J gene lost 1 base, with 6 bases spanning the gap. Looked up from germline, CDR1 is ENHRY and CDR2 is SYGVKD. The CDR3 runs 13 residues. Here the CDR3 reads CAISEGGNTEAFF. The CDR3 bases are TGTGCCATCAGTGAAGGGGGGAACACTGAAGCTTTCTTT.

For this clonotype: A much larger clone differs by one base, so this may be a read error. The chain carries TRBV27 and TRBJ2-3; 8 positions agree with TRBD2. V shed 4 bases and J 6 bases; nucleotides not matched to a gene: 18. This CDR3 is 18 amino acids long. CDR1 is MNHEY, CDR2 SMNVEV, per germline (reference sequence). In DNA form, the CDR3 reads TGTGCCAGCAGTTCCCGCGGTGTTAGCGGGACGAGGTGGGATACGCAGTATTTT. This sequence encodes CASSSRGVSGTRWDTQYF.

About this clonotype itself: This sequence may be a read error, since a much larger clone differs from it by one base. This chain joins TRBV2 and TRBJ1-3; tentative D call: TRBD1 (6 bases). CDR3 length: 16 residues. CDR1 and CDR2 (germline): SNHLY, FYNNEI. V lost 5 bases, J lost 1 base, and 15 bases lay in between. CDR3 protein: CASSPRTVGSGNTIYF. Written as DNA, the CDR3 is TGTGCCAGCAGTCCACGGACAGTGGGATCTGGAAACACCATATATTTT.

This chain links TRBV12-3 or TRBV12-4 with TRBJ1-3, with D perhaps TRBD1 (5 bases). CDR3 length equals 14 residues. V was pared by 3 bases and J by 2 bases, with 8 bases between. DNA of the CDR3: TGTGCCAGCAGTTTTTCGACAGCTGGAAACACCATATATTTT. The encoded protein is CASSFSTAGNTIYF.

To note about this clonotype: It may be a read error: a sequence one base away is much more abundant. The rearrangement links TRBV28 to TRBJ2-5; 8 nucleotides align to TRBD1. Germline CDR1 is MDHEN and CDR2 is SYDVKM. Trimming at V came to 7 bases and at J to 6 bases, leaving 10 bases not matched to a gene. The CDR3 covers 14 residues. This chain's CDR3 is CASTKLQGEKTQYF. CDR3 nucleotide sequence: TGTGCCAGCACCAAACTACAGGGGGAGAAGACCCAGTACTTC. Using reference TRBV28 and TRBJ2-5 for the parts outside the CDR3, the full variable domain is DVKVTQSSRYLVKRTGEKVFLECVQDMDHENMFWYRQDPGLGLRLIYFSYDVKMKEKGDIPEGYSVSREKKERFSLILESASTNQTSMYLCASTKLQGEKTQYFGPGTRLLVL.

The CDR3 DNA reads as TGTGCCACCAGCCAAGACAGGGTGGTCAATGAGCAGTTCTTC. Translating gives CATSQDRVVNEQFF. This chain connects TRBV15 to TRBJ2-1, with TRBD1 identical over 7 bases. With V trimmed by 5 bases and J by 6 bases, 7 bases remained unmatched. This CDR3 contains 14 residues. Germline lookup yields CDR1 LNHNV and CDR2 YYDKDF (reference sequence). The full variable domain, with the rest looked up from reference TRBV15 and TRBJ2-1, is DAMVIQNPRYQVTQFGKPVTLSCSQTLNHNVMYWYQQKSSQAPKLLFHYYDKDFNNEADTPDNFQSRRPNTSFCFLDIRSPGLGDTAMYLCATSQDRVVNEQFFGPGTRLTVL.

The chain is built from TRBV6-2 or TRBV6-3 and TRBJ1-6; no reliable D call. The CDR3 spans 15 residues. V was shortened by 6 bases and J by 10 bases, with 19 bases between the two germline ends. Germline assignment: CDR1 MNHEY and CDR2 SVGEGT. In DNA form, the CDR3 reads TGTGCCAGCAGAGCAATTCCGATTGTATTCTCACCCCTCCACTTT. Protein sequence: CASRAIPIVFSPLHF.

This clonotype was observed a handful of times. The genes are TRBV5-1 and TRBJ2-1; 7 bases align to TRBD1. V lost 1 base and J lost 6; bases outside the gene matches: 10. This CDR3 spans 16 amino acids. Per germline, CDR1 SGHRS and CDR2 YFSETQ. The CDR3 reads CASSLQGQSRLNEQFF. The CDR3 nucleotides read TGCGCCAGCAGCTTGCAGGGACAGAGTAGACTCAATGAGCAGTTCTTC. The variable domain in full, with the rest retrieved from reference TRBV5-1 and TRBJ2-1, is KAGVTQTPRYLIKTRGQQVTLSCSPISGHRSVSWYQQTPGQGLQFLFEYFSETQRNKGNFPGRFSGRQFSNSRSEMNVSTLELGDSALYLCASSLQGQSRLNEQFFGPGTRLTVL.

With regard to this clonotype: An end of the junction does not agree with germline; a read error may underlie this. The genes are TRBV12-3 or TRBV12-4 and TRBJ1-4; D remains unclear. The CDR3 has 15 residues. The CDR3 DNA reads TGTGCCAGTAGTTTTTCCCCCACGAGACATGAAAAACTGTTTTTT. It yields the protein CASSFSPTRHEKLFF.

Ten or more counts support this clonotype. The chain joins TRBV7-6 to TRBJ2-1; 7 bases fit TRBD2. The germline V gene encodes CDR1 SGHVS and CDR2 FNYEAQ. The CDR3 length is 16 residues. J was trimmed by 7 bases and V by 0 bases; bases with no gene match: 9. The DNA of the CDR3 is TGTGCCAGCAGCTTAGCGAGGGTAGCGGGCCGGAATGAGCAGTTCTTC. Encoded protein: CASSLARVAGRNEQFF.

On this clonotype: A much larger clone sits a single nucleotide away, making a read error possible. The chain is built from TRBV29-1 and TRBJ2-7; TRBD2 matches at 10 bases. Germline loops: CDR1 SQVTM, CDR2 ANQGSEA. Unmatched junction bases numbered 10, after V lost 4 bases and J lost 1 base. The CDR3 has 16 residues. CDR3: CSVATASGSVSYEQYF. CDR3 nucleotides: TGCAGCGTTGCAACAGCTAGCGGGAGTGTATCCTACGAGCAGTACTTC.

This chain uses TRBV6-2 or TRBV6-3 with TRBJ2-4; D unresolved. The germline gives CDR1 MNHEY, CDR2 SVGEGT. Trimming took 7 bases from V and 9 from J, leaving 16 bases between them. The CDR3 extends over 13 amino acids. CDR3 sequence: CASTQAMNGIQYF. The CDR3 nucleotides are TGTGCCAGCACCCAAGCCATGAATGGCATTCAGTACTTC.

As concerns this clonotype: This may arise from a read error, as a much more abundant clone is one base away. V gene TRBV27 combines with J gene TRBJ2-2, with 8 bases fitting TRBD2. Trimming cost V 4 bases and J 9 bases; bases outside gene matches: 16. Germline V gene data show CDR1 as MNHEY and CDR2 as SMNVEV (reference sequence). This CDR3 has 17 residues. The CDR3 DNA is TGTGCCAGCAGTTCCGGACCTGTCGGGAGGGCTATCTGGGAGCTGTTTTTT. Protein: CASSSGPVGRAIWELFF.

This chain connects TRBV11-1 to TRBJ2-1; 8 bases match TRBD2. The CDR3 has 15 amino acids. J was trimmed by 6 bases and V by 1 base; bases with no gene match: 5. The germline gives CDR1 SGHAT, CDR2 FQDESV (reference sequence). CDR3 amino acids: CASSLGLAWANEQFF. In DNA, the CDR3 is TGTGCCAGCAGCTTAGGACTAGCGTGGGCCAATGAGCAGTTCTTC.

This clonotype came up many times. The chain carries TRBV28 and TRBJ2-1, with 14 bases aligning to TRBD2. CDR1 is MDHEN and CDR2 is SYDVKM in the germline V gene. The CDR3 has 16 amino acids. J lost 7 bases, V lost 5 bases, and 7 bases had no gene match. For the CDR3, the DNA is TGTGCCAGCAGTCCAGTGGGACTAGCGGGAGATAATGAGCAGTTCTTC. Its translation is CASSPVGLAGDNEQFF.

The sample holds a few counts of this clonotype. Just one base apart from a much larger clone, this may be a read error. The chain links TRBV28 to TRBJ1-5; D gene uncertain. This CDR3 region has 12 residues. V was clipped by 8 bases and J by 4 bases, with 9 bases between them. Germline V gives CDR1 MDHEN, CDR2 SYDVKM. The chain's CDR3 is CASRMANQPQHF. As DNA, the CDR3 is TGTGCCAGCCGCATGGCAAATCAGCCCCAGCATTTT.

In its sample, this clonotype was seen many times. The chain joins TRBV28 to TRBJ2-7; TRBD2 agrees at 7 bases. This CDR3 has 15 amino acids. Germline CDR1 MDHEN, CDR2 SYDVKM. V shed 2 bases, J shed 3 bases, and the junction held 7 bases outside the gene matches. Written as DNA, the CDR3 is TGTGCCAGCAGTTTAACCAGCGGGGTTAACTACGAGCAGTACTTC. Protein: CASSLTSGVNYEQYF. The whole variable domain, filled in from reference TRBV28 and TRBJ2-7, reads DVKVTQSSRYLVKRTGEKVFLECVQDMDHENMFWYRQDPGLGLRLIYFSYDVKMKEKGDIPEGYSVSREKKERFSLILESASTNQTSMYLCASSLTSGVNYEQYFGPGTRLTVT.